These 28 T cell receptor beta chains share one sample of origin, sequenced in a study of T cells after yellow fever vaccination. TCRdb recomputed calls from the 5' RACE reads with MiXCR, one row per CDR3 protein. The sample lists 300,000 or so distinct CDR3 sequences, roughly 13% occurring once. The sequencing used CD4+ T cells sorted from PBMCs, collected 45 days after the yellow fever booster vaccination. These receptors were collected from a man in his thirties or forties who received the YFV17D yellow fever vaccine.

Many counts were recorded for this clonotype. V gene TRBV7-2 combines with J gene TRBJ2-7; possibly TRBD1 or TRBD2 for D (5 bases each). V lost 4 bases, J lost 7 bases, and 14 bases lay in between. There are 13 residues in the CDR3. Germline values: CDR1 SGHTA, CDR2 FQGNSA. Here the CDR3 reads CASSSWDLWEQYF. In nucleotides, the CDR3 is TGTGCCAGCAGCTCCTGGGACCTGTGGGAGCAGTACTTC.

This clonotype was seen only a few times. V usage is TRBV6-4 and J usage is TRBJ1-2, with a tentative D call TRBD1 (5 bases). Trimming shortened V by 1 base and J by 4 bases, and 16 bases separated the two germline ends. The CDR3 consists of 16 residues. Germline V gene lookup returns CDR1 MRHNA and CDR2 SNTAGT. The chain's CDR3 is CASSDYYIPGPYGYTF. The CDR3 DNA is TGTGCCAGCAGTGACTACTATATTCCGGGACCCTATGGCTACACCTTC.

This clonotype was observed a handful of times. One end of the junction varies from germline; a read error may be responsible. The rearrangement joins TRBV7-9 to TRBJ2-7; 8 nucleotides align to TRBD2. Germline CDR1 reads SEHNR; CDR2 reads FQNEAQ (reference sequence). The length of the CDR3 is 13 residues. CDR3 protein: CASTLAGSYEQYF. In DNA form, the CDR3 reads TGTGCCAGCACCTTAGCGGGAAGCTACGAGCAGTACTTC.

The CDR3 DNA reads as TGCGCCAGCAGCTTGGCGGGACCTAGCGTCTACAATGAGCAGTTCTTC. It yields the protein CASSLAGPSVYNEQFF. The chain recombines TRBV5-1 with TRBJ2-1; TRBD2 might be the D (6 bases). Deletions cut 0 bases from V and 3 bases from J, with 13 bases between. The CDR3 is 16 amino acids. The germline gives CDR1 SGHRS, CDR2 YFSETQ.

This clonotype has more than one count but fewer than ten. This chain uses TRBV10-3 with TRBJ2-1, with D perhaps TRBD1 (6 bases). Trimming removed 3 bases at V and 0 bases at J, with 21 bases between. CDR1 is ENHRY, CDR2 SYGVKD, per germline. CDR3 size: 19 residues. The CDR3 region has the DNA TGTGCCATCAGTGAAGTGGGTGGACAGAGGCCGAGCTCCTACAATGAGCAGTTCTTC. It specifies CAISEVGGQRPSSYNEQFF.

A few counts support this clonotype. CDR3 loop: CATLAGASTDTQYF. The CDR3 DNA sequence: TGTGCCACCCTGGCGGGAGCCAGCACAGATACGCAGTATTTT. The gene calls are TRBV10-3 and TRBJ2-3; the match to TRBD2 covers 7 bases. The CDR3 has 14 amino acids. V shed 10 bases, J shed 0 bases, and the junction held 7 bases outside the gene matches. Germline V lookup: CDR1 ENHRY, CDR2 SYGVKD.

Points on this clonotype: One end of the junction varies from germline; a read error may be responsible. V and J are TRBV7-7 and TRBJ1-1; perhaps TRBD1 as D (5 bases). The CDR3 is made up of 15 amino acids. Per the germline V gene, CDR1 is SSHAT and CDR2 is FNYEAQ (reference sequence). The CDR3 spells CASSPMGGGNTEAFF. DNA of the CDR3: TGTGCTAGCAGCCCGATGGGGGGAGGAAACACTGAAGCTTTCTTT.

J is TRBJ1-4 and V is TRBV4-2; TRBD1 aligns across 7 bases. Looked up from germline, CDR1 is LGHNA and CDR2 is YNFKEQ. This CDR3 is 16 amino acids long. The ends lost 5 bases at V and 12 bases at J; junction bases unmatched: 18. The DNA of the CDR3 is TGTGCCAGCAGCTCAGAGCTTACAGGGGTCTGGGGGGAACTGTTTTTT. It encodes CASSSELTGVWGELFF.

The V gene is TRBV6-6, the J gene TRBJ2-7, with unresolved D. Germline V lookup: CDR1 MNHNY, CDR2 SVGAGI (reference sequence). CDR3 length: 12 amino acids. Trimming cost V 2 bases and J 7 bases, with 9 bases left between them. The DNA of the CDR3 is TGTGCCAGCAGTTACCGGGTTGGGGAGCAGTACTTC. It codes for CASSYRVGEQYF.

This sequence joins TRBV29-1 and TRBJ2-3; 8 bases are a match to TRBD1. The J segment lost 5 bases and the V segment lost 8 bases, leaving 12 bases of the junction unmatched. The germline V gene has CDR1 SQVTM and CDR2 ANQGSEA. The CDR3 consists of 14 residues. The CDR3 is CSTPRTGKIDTQYF. As DNA, the CDR3 is TGCAGCACACCGCGGACAGGGAAGATAGATACGCAGTATTTT.

In this sample, this clonotype turned up many times. The V gene is TRBV20-1, the J gene TRBJ2-7, with 8 positions matching TRBD2. This CDR3 is 14 amino acids long. V gave up 5 bases and J gave up 1 base; unmatched junction bases: 7. The germline gives CDR1 DFQATT, CDR2 SNEGSKA (reference sequence). The CDR3 nucleotides are TGCAGTGCTCTATTAGCGGGACTATCCTACGAGCAGTACTTC. Translating it yields CSALLAGLSYEQYF.

The chain combines TRBV12-3 or TRBV12-4 with TRBJ2-1; TRBD1 is a possible D gene (6 bases). The CDR3 runs to 11 residues. V was shortened by 5 bases and J by 15 bases, with 14 bases between the two germline ends. The CDR3 region is CASSASQGRFF. In DNA, the CDR3 is TGTGCCAGCAGTGCCTCTCAGGGGAGGTTCTTC.

This clonotype was counted between two and nine times. The chain is built from TRBV4-3 and TRBJ1-1; D unclear. Germline loops: CDR1 LGHNA, CDR2 YSLEER. V dropped 3 bases and J dropped 8 bases, with 13 bases sitting between them. The CDR3 consists of 13 residues. CDR3 bases: TGCGCCAGCAGCCAGGATTCAGCGACAGAAGCTTTCTTT. It codes for CASSQDSATEAFF.

There are a few counts of this clonotype. J is TRBJ2-4 and V is TRBV7-2, with D uncertain. The CDR3 spans 15 residues. Germline V gene lookup returns CDR1 SGHTA and CDR2 FQGNSA. V lost 1 base, J lost 0 bases, and 7 bases lay in between. The CDR3 sequence: CASSLVALAKNIQYF. In DNA form, the CDR3 reads TGTGCCAGCAGCTTAGTGGCGTTAGCCAAAAACATTCAGTACTTC.

This rearrangement joins TRBV20-1 to TRBJ1-4; no definite D call. The CDR3 runs to 13 residues. Between the trimmed V and J ends, which lost 3 bases and 6 bases, there was a span of 11 bases. CDR1 and CDR2 from the germline V gene are DFQATT and SNEGSKA (reference sequence). The CDR3 sequence is CSARGATYEKLFF. The CDR3, as DNA: TGCAGTGCTAGGGGTGCGACGTATGAAAAACTGTTTTTT.

The J gene is TRBJ2-7, the V gene TRBV5-4; TRBD2 agrees at 7 bases. Germline V gene sequence: CDR1 SGHNT, CDR2 YYREEE (reference sequence). The CDR3 sequence is 15 residues long. J was trimmed by 3 bases and V by 4 bases; bases with no gene match: 10. In DNA, the CDR3 is TGTGCCAGCAGCCCTGATCCGGGCGGGGGCTACGAGCAGTACTTC. Translating gives CASSPDPGGGYEQYF. Combining the CDR3 with reference TRBV5-4 and TRBJ2-7 gives the whole variable domain ETGVTQSPTHLIKTRGQQVTLRCSSQSGHNTVSWYQQALGQGPQFIFQYYREEENGRGNFPPRFSGLQFPNYSSELNVNALELDDSALYLCASSPDPGGGYEQYFGPGTRLTVT.

The chain joins TRBV7-2 to TRBJ2-5; possibly TRBD2 for D (6 bases). The CDR3 spans 15 residues. CDR1 is SGHTA and CDR2 is FQGNSA in the germline V gene. Trimming took 3 bases from V and 9 from J, leaving 20 bases between them. CDR3 residues: CASSFGGYSGWAQYF. DNA of the CDR3: TGTGCCAGCAGCTTCGGGGGTTATAGTGGTTGGGCCCAGTACTTC.

The chain is built from TRBV18 and TRBJ1-2; D possibly corresponds to TRBD1 (6 bases). With 3 bases removed from V and 9 bases from J, the gap between germline ends came to 17 bases. The CDR3 length is 14 residues. CDR1 is KGHSH and CDR2 is LQKENI in the germline V gene. The CDR3 spells CASSPQAVGDSYTF. In DNA, the CDR3 is TGTGCCAGCTCACCCCAGGCGGTAGGGGACAGCTACACCTTC.

This chain connects TRBV6-2 or TRBV6-3 to TRBJ2-1; no clear D. Trimming shortened V by 5 bases and J by 6 bases, and 11 bases separated the two germline ends. The germline gives CDR1 MNHEY, CDR2 SVGEGT. This CDR3 comprises 13 residues. The CDR3 DNA is TGTGCCAGCAGTCTAAGACTCCGCAATGAGCAGTTCTTC. It specifies CASSLRLRNEQFF.

This clonotype was detected only a few times. V gene TRBV14 combines with J gene TRBJ2-5; 10 bases map to TRBD2. Per the germline V gene, CDR1 is SGHDN and CDR2 is FVKESK. The V gene end was trimmed by 5 bases and the J gene end by 2 bases; junction bases not matched to a gene: 5. The CDR3 is 15 amino acids. The CDR3 region is CASSIGTSVQETQYF. The CDR3 DNA reads TGTGCCAGCAGCATCGGGACTAGCGTACAAGAGACCCAGTACTTC.

This clonotype was recorded a few times. The genes are TRBV28 and TRBJ1-6, with TRBD1 identical over 7 bases. In germline, CDR1 is MDHEN, CDR2 SYDVKM. The V segment lost 4 bases and the J segment 7 bases; nucleotides outside the gene matches: 19. The CDR3 sequence is 19 residues long. For the CDR3, the DNA is TGTGCCAGCAGTTCCCCAACCCCCCAAAGACAGGGTTGGAATTCACCCCTCCACTTT. It encodes CASSSPTPQRQGWNSPLHF. The whole variable domain, remainder taken from reference TRBV28 and TRBJ1-6, is DVKVTQSSRYLVKRTGEKVFLECVQDMDHENMFWYRQDPGLGLRLIYFSYDVKMKEKGDIPEGYSVSREKKERFSLILESASTNQTSMYLCASSSPTPQRQGWNSPLHFGNGTRLTVT.

The chain links TRBV20-1 to TRBJ2-5; D is tentatively TRBD1 or TRBD2 (6 bases each). Germline V gene data show CDR1 as DFQATT and CDR2 as SNEGSKA (reference sequence). Deletions cut 7 bases from V and 4 bases from J, with 19 bases between. The CDR3 consists of 14 residues. The CDR3 region has the DNA TGCAGTGTCCGAGGGAGCGGAGGGGGAGAGACCCAGTACTTC. Its translation is CSVRGSGGGETQYF.

This clonotype turned up a few times. The rearrangement joins TRBV7-2 to TRBJ2-2, with 7 bases that match TRBD1. With 5 bases clipped from V and 7 bases from J, the junction kept 4 bases outside the gene matches. Germline CDR1 and CDR2: SGHTA and FQGNSA. This CDR3 region has 13 residues. As DNA, the CDR3 is TGTGCCAGCAGCGCCACAGGGGTCGGGGAGCTGTTTTTT. It specifies CASSATGVGELFF. Full variable domain (missing parts from reference TRBV7-2 and TRBJ2-2): GAGVSQSPSNKVTEKGKDVELRCDPISGHTALYWYRQSLGQGLEFLIYFQGNSAPDKSGLPSDRFSAERTGGSVSTLTIQRTQQEDSAVYLCASSATGVGELFFGEGSRLTVL.

This clonotype has only a few counts. The V and J genes are TRBV27 and TRBJ2-7, with D perhaps TRBD1 or TRBD2 (5 bases each). V was cut by 6 bases and J by 5 bases, with 17 bases left in between. CDR3 length: 14 amino acids. CDR1 and CDR2 (germline): MNHEY, SMNVEV (reference sequence). CDR3 residues: CASRPPGPIHEQYF. The CDR3 DNA reads TGTGCCAGCAGACCTCCGGGACCCATCCACGAGCAGTACTTC.

The table lists this clonotype with a few counts. This chain links TRBV7-2 with TRBJ2-1, with TRBD2 matching over 10 bases. This CDR3 is 13 amino acids long. V shed 5 bases, J shed 15 bases, and the junction held 10 bases outside the gene matches. Looked up from germline, CDR1 is SGHTA and CDR2 is FQGNSA. The CDR3 loop is CASSQAGGPGRFF. Here the CDR3 DNA reads TGTGCCAGCAGCCAAGCGGGAGGGCCGGGGCGGTTCTTC. The variable domain in full, completed from reference TRBV7-2 and TRBJ2-1, reads GAGVSQSPSNKVTEKGKDVELRCDPISGHTALYWYRQSLGQGLEFLIYFQGNSAPDKSGLPSDRFSAERTGGSVSTLTIQRTQQEDSAVYLCASSQAGGPGRFFGPGTRLTVL.

This chain links TRBV5-1 with TRBJ2-5; D may correspond to TRBD1 or TRBD2 (5 bases each). The CDR3 extends over 15 amino acids. Germline V lookup: CDR1 SGHRS, CDR2 YFSETQ. The V gene lost 6 bases and the J gene lost 4 bases, with 19 bases spanning the gap. The CDR3 spells CASTRDVKARETQYF. The CDR3 DNA is TGCGCCAGCACCAGGGACGTTAAAGCGAGAGAGACCCAGTACTTC. Filled out from reference TRBV5-1 and TRBJ2-5, the complete variable domain reads KAGVTQTPRYLIKTRGQQVTLSCSPISGHRSVSWYQQTPGQGLQFLFEYFSETQRNKGNFPGRFSGRQFSNSRSEMNVSTLELGDSALYLCASTRDVKARETQYFGPGTRLLVL.

This clonotype was counted a few times. The chain uses TRBV29-1 and TRBJ2-2, with D hard to call. The CDR3 consists of 14 residues. The V gene lost 3 bases and the J gene lost 3 bases, with 11 bases spanning the gap. CDR1 and CDR2 from the germline V gene are SQVTM and ANQGSEA. CDR3 sequence: CSVDGPLDTGELFF. The CDR3 bases are TGCAGCGTTGATGGACCCCTAGACACCGGGGAGCTGTTTTTT.

This chain connects TRBV6-5 to TRBJ1-2; TRBD1 agrees at 7 bases. Germline V gene sequence: CDR1 MNHEY, CDR2 SVGAGI. The CDR3 loop spans 16 amino acids. V lost 2 bases, J lost 3 bases, and 9 bases stayed unmatched. The CDR3 loop reads CASSYPRSGGHYGYTF. The CDR3 coding sequence is TGTGCCAGCAGTTACCCCCGCTCAGGGGGTCACTATGGCTACACCTTC.